Given below is one T cell receptor (beta chain) in context. It was autoimmune disease history or systemic immunosuppression that excluded patients. The trim removed 6 bases at V and 1 base at J, leaving 5 bases unmatched. The germline V gene has CDR1 MNHNS and CDR2 SASEGT. The CDR3 is 14 amino acids. These data belong to a study of OX40 agonist ivuxolimab in advanced cancers. Sequenced by immunoSEQ multiplex PCR; TCRdb stores in-frame clones only, minus some. The sample includes over 100,000 clones, roughly nine tenths of them seen just once. This clonotype originated in an adult with an advanced solid tumor such as melanoma, head and neck, liver or kidney cancer. The chain uses TRBV6-1 and TRBJ1-2; 7 bases are shared with TRBD1. Sequenced here: CD4+ or CD8+ T cells sorted from blood, sampled in a trial of the OX40 agonist ivuxolimab. The CDR3 here is CASRVTGSNYGYTF. The CDR3 region has the DNA TGTGCCAGCAGGGTGACAGGGAGTAACTATGGCTACACCTTC.